The T cell receptor beta chain described here comes from a study of shared clonotypes between healthy human individuals. Background on the study: Researchers assigned three CD4 naive, three CD4 memory, two CD8 naive and one CD8 memory plate to each donor. General study findings and limits: Owing to a small donor count, the genetic and exposure-history diversity represented was limited.

Germline V CDR1 and CDR2: LNHDA, SQIVND (reference sequence). The CDR3 totals 14 residues. With 6 bases clipped from V and 5 bases from J, the junction kept 3 bases outside the gene matches. In regard to this clone: Its antigen is not known.

Across several immunoSEQ plates, the genomic DNA of each subset was split evenly. Clones were read by immunoSEQ multiplex PCR, and TCRdb kept only the in-frame ones, dropping some. Here the sample spans 2 million to 2.5 million clones, 90% to 96% being singletons. Sequenced material: naive CD4+ T cells sorted from blood. Specified subset: CD45RA+ positively selected. V gene TRBV19 combines with J gene TRBJ2-2; 10 bases are a match to TRBD1. The receptor was isolated from a man aged 18 to 29 in good health. The CDR3 loop is CASRPGQGTGELFF. CDR3 DNA sequence: TGTGCCAGTAGACCGGGACAGGGGACCGGGGAGCTGTTTTTT.